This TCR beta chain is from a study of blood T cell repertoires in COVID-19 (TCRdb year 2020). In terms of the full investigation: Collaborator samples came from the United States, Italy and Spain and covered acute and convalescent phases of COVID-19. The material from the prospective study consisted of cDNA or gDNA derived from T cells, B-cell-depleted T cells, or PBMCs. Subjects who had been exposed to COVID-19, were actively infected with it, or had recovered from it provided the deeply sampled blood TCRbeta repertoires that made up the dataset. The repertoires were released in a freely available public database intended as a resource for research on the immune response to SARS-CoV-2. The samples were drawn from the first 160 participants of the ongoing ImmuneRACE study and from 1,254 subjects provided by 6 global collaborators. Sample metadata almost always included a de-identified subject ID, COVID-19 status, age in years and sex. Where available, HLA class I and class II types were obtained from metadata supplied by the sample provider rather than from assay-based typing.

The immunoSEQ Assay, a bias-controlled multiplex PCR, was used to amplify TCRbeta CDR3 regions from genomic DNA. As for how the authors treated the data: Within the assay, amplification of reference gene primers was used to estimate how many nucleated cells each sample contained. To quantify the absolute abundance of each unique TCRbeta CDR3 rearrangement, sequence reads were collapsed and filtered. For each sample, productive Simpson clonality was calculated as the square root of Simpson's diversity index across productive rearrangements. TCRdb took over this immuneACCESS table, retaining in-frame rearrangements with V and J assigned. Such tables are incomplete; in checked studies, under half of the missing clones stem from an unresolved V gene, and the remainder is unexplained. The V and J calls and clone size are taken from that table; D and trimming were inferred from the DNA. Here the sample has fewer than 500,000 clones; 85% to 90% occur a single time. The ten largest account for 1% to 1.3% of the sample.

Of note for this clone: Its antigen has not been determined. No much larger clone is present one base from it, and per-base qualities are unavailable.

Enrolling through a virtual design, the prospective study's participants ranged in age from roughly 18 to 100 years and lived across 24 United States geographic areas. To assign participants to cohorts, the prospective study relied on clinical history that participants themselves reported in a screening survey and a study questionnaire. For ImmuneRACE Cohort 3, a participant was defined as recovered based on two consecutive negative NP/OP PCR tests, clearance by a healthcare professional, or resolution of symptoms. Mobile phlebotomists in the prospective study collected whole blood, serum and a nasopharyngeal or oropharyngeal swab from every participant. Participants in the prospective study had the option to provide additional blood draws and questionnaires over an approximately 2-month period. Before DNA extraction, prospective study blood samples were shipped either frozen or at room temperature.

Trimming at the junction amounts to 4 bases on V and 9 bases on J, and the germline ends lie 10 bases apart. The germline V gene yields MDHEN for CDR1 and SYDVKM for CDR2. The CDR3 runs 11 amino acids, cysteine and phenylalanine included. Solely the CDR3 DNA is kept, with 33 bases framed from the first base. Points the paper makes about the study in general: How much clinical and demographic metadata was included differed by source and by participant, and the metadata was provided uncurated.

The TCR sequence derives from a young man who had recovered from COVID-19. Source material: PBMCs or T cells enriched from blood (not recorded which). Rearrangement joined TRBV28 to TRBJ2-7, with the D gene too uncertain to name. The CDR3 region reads CASSYFGGQYF. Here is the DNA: TGTGCCAGCAGTTACTTTGGCGGGCAGTACTTC.